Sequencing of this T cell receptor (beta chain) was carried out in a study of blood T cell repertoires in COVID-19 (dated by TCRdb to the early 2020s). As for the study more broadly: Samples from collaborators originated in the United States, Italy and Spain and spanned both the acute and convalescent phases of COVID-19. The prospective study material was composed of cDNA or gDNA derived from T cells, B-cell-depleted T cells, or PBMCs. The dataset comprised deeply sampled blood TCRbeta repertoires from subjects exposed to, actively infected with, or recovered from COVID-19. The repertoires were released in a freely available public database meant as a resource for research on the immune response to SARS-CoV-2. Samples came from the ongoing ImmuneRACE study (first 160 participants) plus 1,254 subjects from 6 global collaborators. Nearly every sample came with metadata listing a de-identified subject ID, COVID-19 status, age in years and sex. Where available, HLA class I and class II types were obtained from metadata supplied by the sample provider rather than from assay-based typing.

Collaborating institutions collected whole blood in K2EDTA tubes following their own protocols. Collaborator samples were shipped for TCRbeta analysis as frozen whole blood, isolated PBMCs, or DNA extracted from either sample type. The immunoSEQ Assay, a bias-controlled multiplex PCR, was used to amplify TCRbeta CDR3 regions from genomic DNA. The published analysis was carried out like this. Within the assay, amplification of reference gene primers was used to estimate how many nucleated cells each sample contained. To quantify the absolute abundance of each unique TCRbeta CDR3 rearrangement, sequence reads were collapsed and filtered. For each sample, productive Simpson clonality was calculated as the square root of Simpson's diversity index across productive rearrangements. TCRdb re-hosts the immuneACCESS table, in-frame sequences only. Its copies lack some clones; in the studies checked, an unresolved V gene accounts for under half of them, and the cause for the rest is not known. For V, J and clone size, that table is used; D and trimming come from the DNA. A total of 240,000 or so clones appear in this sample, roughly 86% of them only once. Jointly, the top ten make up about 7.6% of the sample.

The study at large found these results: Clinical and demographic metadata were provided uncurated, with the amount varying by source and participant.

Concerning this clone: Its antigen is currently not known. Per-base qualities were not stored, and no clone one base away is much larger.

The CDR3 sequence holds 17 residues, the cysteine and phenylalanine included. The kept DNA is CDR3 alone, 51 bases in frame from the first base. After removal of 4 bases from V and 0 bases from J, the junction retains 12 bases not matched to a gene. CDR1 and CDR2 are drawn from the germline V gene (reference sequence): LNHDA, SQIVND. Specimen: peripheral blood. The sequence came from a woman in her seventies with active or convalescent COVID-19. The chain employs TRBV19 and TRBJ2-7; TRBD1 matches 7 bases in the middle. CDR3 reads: CASSKKGTGVSSYEQYF. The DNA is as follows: TGTGCCAGTAGTAAAAAGGGAACAGGGGTTAGCTCCTACGAGCAGTACTTC.